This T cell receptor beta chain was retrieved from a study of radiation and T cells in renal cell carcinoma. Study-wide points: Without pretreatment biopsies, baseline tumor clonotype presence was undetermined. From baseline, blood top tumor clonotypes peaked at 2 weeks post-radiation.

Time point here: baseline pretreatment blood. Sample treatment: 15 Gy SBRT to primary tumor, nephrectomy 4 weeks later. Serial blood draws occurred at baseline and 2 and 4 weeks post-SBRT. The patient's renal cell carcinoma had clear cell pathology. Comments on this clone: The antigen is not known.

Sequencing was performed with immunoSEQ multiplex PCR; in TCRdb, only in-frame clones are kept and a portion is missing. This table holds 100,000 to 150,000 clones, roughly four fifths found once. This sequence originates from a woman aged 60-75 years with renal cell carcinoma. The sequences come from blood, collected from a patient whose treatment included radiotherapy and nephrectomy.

CDR3 in DNA: TGTGCCAGCAGTTTATATTGGCACTCGCGCAGTCAGCCCCAGCATTTT. Its protein is CASSLYWHSRSQPQHF. The chain joins TRBV28 to TRBJ1-5, with D unclear. The CDR3 length is 16 residues. Germline V lookup: CDR1 MDHEN, CDR2 SYDVKM. Between the trimmed V and J ends, which lost 1 base and 6 bases, there was a span of 16 bases. Combining the CDR3 with reference TRBV28 and TRBJ1-5 gives the whole variable domain DVKVTQSSRYLVKRTGEKVFLECVQDMDHENMFWYRQDPGLGLRLIYFSYDVKMKEKGDIPEGYSVSREKKERFSLILESASTNQTSMYLCASSLYWHSRSQPQHFGDGTRLSIL.